Listed here is a single T cell receptor beta chain. Its antigen is not identified. This sample's time point: newly diagnosed GD, antithyroid drugs for less than 3 months. PBMCs were the source of the RNA used for TCR sequencing. Library construction for TCR beta used iRepertoire HTBI primers and Arm-PCR of CDR3 regions. TCRdb re-called the multiplex PCR reads through MiXCR, storing one row per CDR3 protein. The sample carries 440,000 or so distinct CDR3 sequences, about 16% recorded once. This specimen belongs to a study of regulatory T cells in long-lasting Graves disease. Whole-study results and caveats: The study found persistent patients shared more public clonotypes (approximately 2,700) than new patients (approximately 970).

In addition, the sample was reused for a study of T cells in Graves' hyperthyroidism and ophthalmopathy.

Sequenced here: peripheral blood mononuclear cells (PBMCs), sampled at new diagnosis, from a patient treated with antithyroid drugs. This receptor was identified in a woman aged 30 to 39 with Graves disease.

The CDR3 DNA follows: TGTGCCAGCAGCCAAGCTACTCCGGGACTTCAAGAGACCCAGTACTTC. This sequence encodes CASSQATPGLQETQYF. This chain links TRBV4-2 with TRBJ2-5; D possibly corresponds to TRBD2 (6 bases). This CDR3 is built from 16 residues. Germline V lookup: CDR1 LGHNA, CDR2 YNFKEQ. V was clipped by 1 base and J by 2 bases, with 14 bases between them.